This T cell receptor beta chain was obtained from a study of regulatory T cells in long-lasting Graves disease. The sample holds many counts of this clonotype. No antigen is known for it. Indicated time point: newly diagnosed GD, antithyroid drugs for less than 3 months. With RNA extracted from PBMCs as input, the TCR library was made. The guidelines of the American Thyroid Association were the basis for diagnosing Graves' disease. Combining iRepertoire HTBI primers with Arm-PCR of CDR3 regions, the authors built TCR beta libraries. In TCRdb, the multiplex PCR reads were re-called with MiXCR into one record per CDR3 protein. The sample lists about 500,000 distinct CDR3 sequences; 15% to 20% were seen once. V shed 2 bases, J shed 2 bases, and the junction held 16 bases outside the gene matches. The germline V gene has CDR1 SEHNR and CDR2 FQNEAQ (reference sequence). This CDR3 region has 19 residues. Study-level findings and limits: Among samples with persistent disease, TRBV28, TRBJ1-2 and TRBJ2-5 were favored.

Separately, the same data were catalogued under a study of T cells in Graves' hyperthyroidism and ophthalmopathy. That study reports: In the first-round RT-PCR of the TCR CDR3, the HTBI primer set was used.

The sequencing here drew on peripheral blood mononuclear cells (PBMCs), taken at new diagnosis, from a patient treated with antithyroid drugs. This sequence was found in a man in his forties with Graves disease. The chain couples TRBV7-9 to TRBJ2-3; 7 bases fit TRBD1. The CDR3 nucleotides read TGTGCCAGCAGCTTAAGGATGATGAGGGGACAGCGATTCACAGATACGCAGTATTTT. Translation gives CASSLRMMRGQRFTDTQYF.